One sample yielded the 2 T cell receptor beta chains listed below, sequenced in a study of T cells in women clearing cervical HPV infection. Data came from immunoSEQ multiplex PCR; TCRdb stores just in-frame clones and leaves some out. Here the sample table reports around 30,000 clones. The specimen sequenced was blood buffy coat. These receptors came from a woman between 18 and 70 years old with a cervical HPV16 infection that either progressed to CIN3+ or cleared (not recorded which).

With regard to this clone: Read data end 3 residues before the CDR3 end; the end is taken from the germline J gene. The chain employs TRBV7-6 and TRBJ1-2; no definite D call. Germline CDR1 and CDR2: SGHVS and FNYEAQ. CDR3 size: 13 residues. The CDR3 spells CASSSQESGTYTF. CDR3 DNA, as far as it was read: TGTGCCAGCAGCTCCCAAGAGTCGGGTACC.

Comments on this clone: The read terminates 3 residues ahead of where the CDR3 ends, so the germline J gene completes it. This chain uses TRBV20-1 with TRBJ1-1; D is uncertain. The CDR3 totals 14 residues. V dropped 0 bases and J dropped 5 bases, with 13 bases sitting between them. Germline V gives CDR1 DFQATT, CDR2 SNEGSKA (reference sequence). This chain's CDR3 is CSARDAGPGTEAFF. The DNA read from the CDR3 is TGCAGTGCTAGAGATGCGGGCCCGGGGACTGAA.